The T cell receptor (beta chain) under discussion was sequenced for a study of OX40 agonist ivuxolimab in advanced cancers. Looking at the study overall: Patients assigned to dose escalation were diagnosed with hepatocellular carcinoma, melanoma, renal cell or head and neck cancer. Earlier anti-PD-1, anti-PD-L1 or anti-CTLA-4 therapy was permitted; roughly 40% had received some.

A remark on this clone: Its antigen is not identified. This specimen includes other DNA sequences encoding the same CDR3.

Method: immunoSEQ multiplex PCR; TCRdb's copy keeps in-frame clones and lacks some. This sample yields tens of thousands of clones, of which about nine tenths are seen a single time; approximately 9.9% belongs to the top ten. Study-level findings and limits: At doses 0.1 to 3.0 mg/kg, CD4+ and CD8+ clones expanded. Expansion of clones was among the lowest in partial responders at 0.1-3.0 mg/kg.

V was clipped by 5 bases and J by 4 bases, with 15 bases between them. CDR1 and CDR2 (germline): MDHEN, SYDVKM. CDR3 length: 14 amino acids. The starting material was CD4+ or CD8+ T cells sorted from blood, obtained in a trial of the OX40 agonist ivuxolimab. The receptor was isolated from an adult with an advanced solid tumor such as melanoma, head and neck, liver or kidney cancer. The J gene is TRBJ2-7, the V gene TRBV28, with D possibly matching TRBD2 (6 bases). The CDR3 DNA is TGTGCCAGCAGTCCGGGACTTGGGGCTTACGAGCAGTACTTC. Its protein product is CASSPGLGAYEQYF. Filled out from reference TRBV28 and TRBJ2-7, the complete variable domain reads DVKVTQSSRYLVKRTGEKVFLECVQDMDHENMFWYRQDPGLGLRLIYFSYDVKMKEKGDIPEGYSVSREKKERFSLILESASTNQTSMYLCASSPGLGAYEQYFGPGTRLTVT.